These 8 T cell receptor beta chains originate from one sample sequenced in a study of graft-versus-host responses after intestinal transplantation. Clones were read by immunoSEQ multiplex PCR, and TCRdb kept only the in-frame ones, dropping some. The table lists just over 20,000 clones, 89% of them singletons. This material consisted of PBMCs, taken roughly ten weeks after intestinal transplantation. Every receptor here comes from a human patient who received an intestinal transplant, so some T cells may come from the graft donor.

The chain uses TRBV27 and TRBJ2-7; the match to TRBD1 covers 10 bases. Per the germline V gene, CDR1 is MNHEY and CDR2 is SMNVEV (reference sequence). V was pared by 5 bases and J by 5 bases, with 6 bases of the junction left unmatched. The CDR3 covers 14 residues. As DNA, the CDR3 is TGTGCCAGCAGTCCGGGACAGGGGAGGGACGAGCAGTACTTC. Its protein product is CASSPGQGRDEQYF.

The chain carries TRBV10-1 and TRBJ2-2; 10 bases align to TRBD1. Germline V gene data show CDR1 as WNHNN and CDR2 as SYGVQD (reference sequence). The CDR3 consists of 18 residues. The ends lost 0 bases at V and 4 bases at J; junction bases unmatched: 8. The CDR3 region has the DNA TGCGCCAGCAGTGAGTCGACCCCGGGACAGGGGAGCACCGGGGAGCTGTTTTTT. Translation: CASSESTPGQGSTGELFF.

In DNA form, the CDR3 reads TGCGCCAGCAGTGAGTTGGGACGACTCTCTGGAAACACCATATATTTT. It is translated as CASSELGRLSGNTIYF. V is TRBV10-1 and J is TRBJ1-3, with D possibly matching TRBD1 (5 bases). The ends were cut back, 1 base at V and 0 bases at J, with 10 bases in the middle. CDR3 length: 16 amino acids. Germline loops: CDR1 WNHNN, CDR2 SYGVQD (reference sequence).

V usage is TRBV6-4 and J usage is TRBJ2-2; D unclear. V gave up 2 bases and J gave up 1 base, with 2 bases separating them. The V gene's germline CDR1 is MRHNA and CDR2 SNTAGT. The CDR3 has 13 residues. The CDR3 spells CASSDGNTGELFF. In nucleotides, the CDR3 is TGTGCCAGCAGTGACGGGAACACCGGGGAGCTGTTTTTT.

This chain joins TRBV9 and TRBJ1-2; tentatively, D is TRBD1 (6 bases). Germline CDR1 and CDR2: SGDLS and YYNGEE. V was cut by 0 bases and J by 5 bases, with 17 bases left in between. The CDR3 length is 16 residues. In DNA, the CDR3 is TGTGCCAGCAGCGTAGGAGTTGGGGGCTTAGGGTATGGCTACACCTTC. It encodes CASSVGVGGLGYGYTF.

The chain joins TRBV6-1 to TRBJ1-5; D gene unclear. Germline V gene data show CDR1 as MNHNS and CDR2 as SASEGT. This CDR3 comprises 16 residues. Trimming took 0 bases from V and 4 from J, leaving 13 bases between them. CDR3 residues: CASSEAVQTGNQPQHF. CDR3 DNA: TGTGCCAGCAGTGAAGCGGTACAGACTGGGAATCAGCCCCAGCATTTT.

This sequence joins TRBV19 and TRBJ1-1; unclear D gene. The germline CDR1 and CDR2 sequences are LNHDA and SQIVND (reference sequence). Trimming removed 5 bases at V and 0 bases at J, with 16 bases between. The CDR3 runs 16 residues. This CDR3 reads CASSAWIDGLNTEAFF. CDR3 nucleotides: TGTGCCAGTAGTGCTTGGATAGACGGATTGAACACTGAAGCTTTCTTT. The full variable domain, in which reference TRBV19 and TRBJ1-1 provide the parts outside the CDR3, is DGGITQSPKYLFRKEGQNVTLSCEQNLNHDAMYWYRQDPGQGLRLIYYSQIVNDFQKGDIAEGYSVSREKKESFPLTVTSAQKNPTAFYLCASSAWIDGLNTEAFFGQGTRLTVV.

This clone was detected a few times. The J gene is TRBJ1-1, the V gene TRBV7-9; 7 bases map to TRBD1. Germline lookup yields CDR1 SEHNR and CDR2 FQNEAQ (reference sequence). J was trimmed by 3 bases and V by 5 bases; bases with no gene match: 6. The CDR3 is 14 amino acids. The CDR3 region is CASSLDRVDTEAFF. The CDR3 DNA follows: TGTGCCAGCAGCCTTGACAGGGTAGACACTGAAGCTTTCTTT. The full variable domain, its missing parts supplied by reference TRBV7-9 and TRBJ1-1, is DTGVSQNPRHKITKRGQNVTFRCDPISEHNRLYWYRQTLGQGPEFLTYFQNEAQLEKSRLLSDRFSAERPKGSFSTLEIQRTEQGDSAMYLCASSLDRVDTEAFFGQGTRLTVV.